Below, 14 T cell receptor beta chains from the same sample are listed, as sequenced in a study of blood T cell repertoires in COVID-19. Measured with immunoSEQ multiplex PCR; TCRdb has only the in-frame clones, and not every one. The sample has 200,000 to 250,000 clones, about 82% seen once; the top ten hold under 11%. Sequencing used peripheral blood. The receptors originated from a woman of 80 years or more with acute or convalescent COVID-19.

J is TRBJ2-3 and V is TRBV7-2, with 10 bases that match TRBD2. V shed 6 bases, J shed 5 bases, and the junction held 8 bases outside the gene matches. Germline V lookup: CDR1 SGHTA, CDR2 FQGNSA. This CDR3 comprises 15 residues. The CDR3 sequence is CASSLPTSGVDTQYF. The CDR3 region has the DNA TGTGCCAGCAGTCTTCCAACTAGCGGGGTAGATACGCAGTATTTT.

Remarks on this clone: This sample also contains other DNA sequences that code for the same CDR3. V and J are TRBV19 and TRBJ2-2; TRBD2 matches at 10 bases. With 3 bases clipped from V and 4 bases from J, the junction kept 2 bases outside the gene matches. CDR1 is LNHDA, CDR2 SQIVND, per germline (reference sequence). CDR3 size: 15 residues. The CDR3 spells CASSILAGGTGELFF. The CDR3 DNA sequence: TGTGCCAGTAGTATCTTAGCGGGAGGCACCGGGGAGCTGTTTTTT.

The chain links TRBV11-2 to TRBJ2-4; 11 bases line up with TRBD1. Germline loops: CDR1 SGHAT, CDR2 FQNNGV. This CDR3 is 15 amino acids long. J lost 7 bases, V lost 1 base, and 3 bases had no gene match. The CDR3 bases are TGTGCCAGCAGCTTAGCCGGACAGGGGGCGAACATTCAGTACTTC. This codes for CASSLAGQGANIQYF.

The chain is built from TRBV10-3 and TRBJ1-1, with unresolved D. The CDR3 consists of 13 residues. The V end was cut by 4 bases, the J end by 3 bases, with 9 bases between. In germline, CDR1 is ENHRY, CDR2 SYGVKD. In DNA, the CDR3 is TGTGCCATCAGTGGGGAGGCGGACACTGAAGCTTTCTTT. Its protein is CAISGEADTEAFF.

The V call is TRBV3-1 (or the pseudogene TRBV3-2), the J call TRBJ2-2; 12 nucleotides agree with TRBD2. J gave up 1 base and V 6 bases, and 15 bases lay outside the gene matches. The CDR3 covers 20 residues. The germline V gene encodes CDR1 LGHDT and CDR2 YNNKEL (reference sequence). CDR3 bases: TGTGCCAGCAGTCAAACCCCGGGACTAGCGGGTCAGAAGAACACCGGGGAGCTGTTTTTT. This sequence encodes CASSQTPGLAGQKNTGELFF.

CDR3 region: CASSSAGGPLDTQYF. The CDR3 DNA reads as TGTGCCAGCAGCTCCGCGGGGGGGCCTCTCGATACGCAGTATTTT. The chain recombines TRBV9 with TRBJ2-3; 9 bases align to TRBD2. CDR3 length equals 15 residues. V shed 4 bases and J 6 bases; nucleotides not matched to a gene: 9. The germline V gene has CDR1 SGDLS and CDR2 YYNGEE.

This clone has a handful of counts. This rearrangement joins TRBV6-1 to TRBJ2-2; D gene unclear. The CDR3 spans 11 residues. Trimming left V 2 bases short and J 7 bases short, with 2 bases between. CDR1 is MNHNS and CDR2 is SASEGT in the germline V gene. The CDR3 nucleotides are TGTGCCAGCAGTGAATACGGGGAGCTGTTTTTT. This encodes CASSEYGELFF.

This clone appeared a single time. CDR3 DNA sequence: TGTGCCAGCAGCTTGGCAAGCGGGGGTACAGATACGCAGTATTTT. Its protein product is CASSLASGGTDTQYF. The V call is TRBV5-6, the J call TRBJ2-3; 8 positions agree with TRBD2. Germline CDR1 SGHDT, CDR2 YYEEEE. The CDR3 covers 15 residues. V lost 0 bases to trimming and J lost 3 bases; unmatched junction nucleotides: 3. Complete variable domain (other parts from reference TRBV5-6 and TRBJ2-3): DAGVTQSPTHLIKTRGQQVTLRCSPKSGHDTVSWYQQALGQGPQFIFQYYEEEERQRGNFPDRFSGHQFPNYSSELNVNALLLGDSALYLCASSLASGGTDTQYFGPGTRLTVL.

This clone has more than one count but fewer than ten. The chain employs TRBV30 and TRBJ1-2; possible D gene TRBD1, 5 bases. The germline gives CDR1 GTSNPN, CDR2 SVGIG (reference sequence). Trimming shortened V by 2 bases and J by 6 bases, and 7 bases separated the two germline ends. The CDR3 loop spans 11 amino acids. The DNA of the CDR3 is TGTGCCTGGAGTAAAGGGGATGGCTACACCTTC. Translating gives CAWSKGDGYTF.

The rearrangement links TRBV30 to TRBJ2-3; a possible D gene is TRBD2 (7 bases). Trimming removed 2 bases from V and 3 bases from J, with 15 bases in between. This CDR3 has 15 residues. CDR1 is GTSNPN, CDR2 SVGIG, per germline (reference sequence). In nucleotides, the CDR3 is TGTGCCTGGAGTAGGGGGGGGCGCAGGACAGATACGCAGTATTTT. Encoded protein: CAWSRGGRRTDTQYF.

J is TRBJ1-6 and V is TRBV6-6, with D perhaps matching TRBD1 (6 bases). Germline assignment: CDR1 MNHNY and CDR2 SVGAGI (reference sequence). V lost 2 bases, J lost 6 bases, and 14 bases lay in between. The CDR3 has 16 residues. CDR3 DNA sequence: TGTGCCAGCAGTTACCCCCCAAGGGGGAGTAATTCACCCCTCCACTTT. It specifies CASSYPPRGSNSPLHF.

V is TRBV29-1 and J is TRBJ1-1; D remains unclear. The V gene's germline CDR1 is SQVTM and CDR2 ANQGSEA. V was shortened by 5 bases and J by 0 bases, with 10 bases between the two germline ends. This CDR3 is built from 13 residues. The CDR3, as DNA: TGCAGCGTTTCGCGGGAGGTGAACACTGAAGCTTTCTTT. Translated: CSVSREVNTEAFF.

CDR3 DNA sequence: TGTGCCTGGAGTGTATATACGGGACTAGCGTATTTT. Protein: CAWSVYTGLAYF. The J gene is TRBJ2-3, the V gene TRBV30, with TRBD2 matching 9 bases. The ends lost 0 bases at V and 14 bases at J; junction bases unmatched: 6. CDR1 and CDR2 (germline): GTSNPN, SVGIG (reference sequence). The CDR3 contains 12 residues.

This clone was counted a single time. The genes are TRBV7-3 and TRBJ1-2; no clear D. Trimming shortened V by 3 bases and J by 3 bases, and 8 bases separated the two germline ends. CDR3 length: 13 amino acids. Germline assignment: CDR1 SGHTA and CDR2 FQGTGA. The CDR3 nucleotides read TGTGCCAGCAGCTTGGCGGGGTACTATGGCTACACCTTC. Its protein is CASSLAGYYGYTF.